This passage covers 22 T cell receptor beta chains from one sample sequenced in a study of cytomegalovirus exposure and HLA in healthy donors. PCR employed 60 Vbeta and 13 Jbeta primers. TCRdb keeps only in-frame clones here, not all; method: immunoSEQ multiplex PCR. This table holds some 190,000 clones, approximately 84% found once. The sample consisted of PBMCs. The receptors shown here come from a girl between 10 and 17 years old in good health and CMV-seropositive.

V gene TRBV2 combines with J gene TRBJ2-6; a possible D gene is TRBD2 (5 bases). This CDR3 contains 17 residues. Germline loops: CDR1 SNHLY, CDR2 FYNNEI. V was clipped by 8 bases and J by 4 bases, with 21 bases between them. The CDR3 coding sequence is TGTGCCAGCCTCAAGGGTTCGGGGATCTCCGGGGCCAACGTCCTGACTTTC. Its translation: CASLKGSGISGANVLTF.

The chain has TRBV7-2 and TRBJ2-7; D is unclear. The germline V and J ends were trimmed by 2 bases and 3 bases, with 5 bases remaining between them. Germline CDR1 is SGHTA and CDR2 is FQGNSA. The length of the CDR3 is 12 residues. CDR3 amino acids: CASSLPFYEQYF. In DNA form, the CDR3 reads TGTGCCAGCAGCTTACCATTCTACGAGCAGTACTTC.

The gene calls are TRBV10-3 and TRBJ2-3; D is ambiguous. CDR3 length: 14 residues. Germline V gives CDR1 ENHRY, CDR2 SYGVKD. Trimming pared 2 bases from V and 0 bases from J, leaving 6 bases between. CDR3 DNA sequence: TGTGCCATCAGTGAGAGCGCTAGCACAGATACGCAGTATTTT. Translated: CAISESASTDTQYF.

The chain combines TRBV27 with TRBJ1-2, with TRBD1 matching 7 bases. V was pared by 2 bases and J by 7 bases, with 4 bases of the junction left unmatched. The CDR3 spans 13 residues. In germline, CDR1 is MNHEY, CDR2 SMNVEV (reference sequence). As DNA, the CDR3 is TGTGCCAGCAGTTTAATGACAGGGTCTGGCTACACCTTC. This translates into CASSLMTGSGYTF.

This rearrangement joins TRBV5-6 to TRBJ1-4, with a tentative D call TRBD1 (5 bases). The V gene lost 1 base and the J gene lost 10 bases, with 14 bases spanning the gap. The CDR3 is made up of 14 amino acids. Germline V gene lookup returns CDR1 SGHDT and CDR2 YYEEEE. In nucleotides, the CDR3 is TGTGCCAGCAGCTTGCGGGGGGAGGGTCGAAAACTGTTTTTT. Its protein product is CASSLRGEGRKLFF. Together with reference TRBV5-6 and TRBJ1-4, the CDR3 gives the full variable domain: DAGVTQSPTHLIKTRGQQVTLRCSPKSGHDTVSWYQQALGQGPQFIFQYYEEEERQRGNFPDRFSGHQFPNYSSELNVNALLLGDSALYLCASSLRGEGRKLFFGSGTQLSVL.

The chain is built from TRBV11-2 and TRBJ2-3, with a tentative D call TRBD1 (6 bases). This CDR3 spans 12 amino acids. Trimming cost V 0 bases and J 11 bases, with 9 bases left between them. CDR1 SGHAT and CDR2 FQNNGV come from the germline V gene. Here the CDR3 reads CASSLETGLQYF. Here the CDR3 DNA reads TGTGCCAGCAGCTTAGAGACAGGTCTGCAGTATTTT. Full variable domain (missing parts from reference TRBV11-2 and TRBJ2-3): EAGVAQSPRYKIIEKRQSVAFWCNPISGHATLYWYQQILGQGPKLLIQFQNNGVVDDSQLPKDRFSAERLKGVDSTLKIQPAKLEDSAVYLCASSLETGLQYFGPGTRLTVL.

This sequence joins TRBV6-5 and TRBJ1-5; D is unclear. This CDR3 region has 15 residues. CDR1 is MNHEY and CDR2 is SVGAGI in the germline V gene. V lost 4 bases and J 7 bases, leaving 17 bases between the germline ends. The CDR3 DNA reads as TGTGCCAGCAGTTCCCAGTACACCGGCAGGCAGCCCCAGCATTTT. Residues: CASSSQYTGRQPQHF.

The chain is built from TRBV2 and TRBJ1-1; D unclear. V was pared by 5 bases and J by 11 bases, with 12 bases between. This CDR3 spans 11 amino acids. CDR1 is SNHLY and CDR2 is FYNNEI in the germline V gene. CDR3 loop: CASSPGVAAFF. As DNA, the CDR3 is TGTGCCAGCAGTCCCGGTGTTGCCGCTTTCTTT.

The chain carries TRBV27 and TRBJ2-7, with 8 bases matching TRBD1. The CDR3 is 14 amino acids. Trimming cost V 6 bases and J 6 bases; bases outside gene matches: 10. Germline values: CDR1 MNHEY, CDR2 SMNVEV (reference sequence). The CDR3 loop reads CASSSPFRGLEQYF. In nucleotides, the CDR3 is TGTGCCAGCAGCTCCCCCTTCAGGGGGCTCGAGCAGTACTTC.

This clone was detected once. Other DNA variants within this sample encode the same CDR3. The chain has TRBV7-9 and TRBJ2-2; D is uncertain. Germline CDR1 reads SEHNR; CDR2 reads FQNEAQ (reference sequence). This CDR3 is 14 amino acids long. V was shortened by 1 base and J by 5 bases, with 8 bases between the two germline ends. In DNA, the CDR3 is TGTGCCAGCAGCTTAGACAGAGCTACCGGGGAGCTGTTTTTT. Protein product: CASSLDRATGELFF. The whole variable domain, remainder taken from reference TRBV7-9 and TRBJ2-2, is DTGVSQNPRHKITKRGQNVTFRCDPISEHNRLYWYRQTLGQGPEFLTYFQNEAQLEKSRLLSDRFSAERPKGSFSTLEIQRTEQGDSAMYLCASSLDRATGELFFGEGSRLTVL.

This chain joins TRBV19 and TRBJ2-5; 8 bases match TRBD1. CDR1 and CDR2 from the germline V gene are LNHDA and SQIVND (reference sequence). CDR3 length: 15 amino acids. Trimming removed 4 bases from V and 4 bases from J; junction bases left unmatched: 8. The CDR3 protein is CASSRTGPGGETQYF. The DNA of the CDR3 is TGTGCCAGTAGTAGGACAGGGCCCGGGGGAGAGACCCAGTACTTC.

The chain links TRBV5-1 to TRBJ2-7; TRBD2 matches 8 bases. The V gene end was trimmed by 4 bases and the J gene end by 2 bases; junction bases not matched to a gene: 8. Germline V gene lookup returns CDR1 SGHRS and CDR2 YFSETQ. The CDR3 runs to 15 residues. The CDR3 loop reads CASSPPGTRAYEQYF. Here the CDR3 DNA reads TGCGCCAGCAGCCCTCCCGGGACTAGGGCCTACGAGCAGTACTTC.

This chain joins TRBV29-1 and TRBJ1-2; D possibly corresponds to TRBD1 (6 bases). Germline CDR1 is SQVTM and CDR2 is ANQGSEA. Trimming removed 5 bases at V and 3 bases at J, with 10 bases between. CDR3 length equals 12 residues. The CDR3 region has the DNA TGCAGCGTTTTTGCAGGGGACTATGGCTACACCTTC. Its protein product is CSVFAGDYGYTF.

DNA of the CDR3: TGTGCCAGCAAGACGGGGTCAGTAAGTCAGCCCCAGCATTTT. This codes for CASKTGSVSQPQHF. The chain is built from TRBV2 and TRBJ1-5, with D uncertain. Germline-derived CDR1 and CDR2 are SNHLY and FYNNEI. Trimming stripped 7 bases from V and 6 bases from J, with 16 bases between. The CDR3 has 14 amino acids.

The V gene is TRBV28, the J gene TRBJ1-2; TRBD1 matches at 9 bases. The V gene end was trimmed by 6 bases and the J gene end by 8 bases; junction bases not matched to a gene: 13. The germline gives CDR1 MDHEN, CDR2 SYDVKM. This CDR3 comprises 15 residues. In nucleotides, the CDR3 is TGTGCCAGCAGCACCTGGGGGACAGGGCGGGTAGGCTACACCTTC. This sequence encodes CASSTWGTGRVGYTF.

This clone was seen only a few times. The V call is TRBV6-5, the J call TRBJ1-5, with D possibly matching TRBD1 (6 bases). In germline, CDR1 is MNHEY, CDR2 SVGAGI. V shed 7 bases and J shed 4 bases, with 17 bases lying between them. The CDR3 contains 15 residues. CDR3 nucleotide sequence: TGTGCCAGCACCCCGTACAGGGAAGGAAATCAGCCCCAGCATTTT. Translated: CASTPYREGNQPQHF.

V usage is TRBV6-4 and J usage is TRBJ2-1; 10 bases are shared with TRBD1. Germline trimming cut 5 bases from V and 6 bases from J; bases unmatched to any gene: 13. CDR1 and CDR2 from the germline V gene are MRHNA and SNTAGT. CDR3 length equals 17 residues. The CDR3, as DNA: TGTGCCAGCAGTTCCGAGGGGGGACAGGGGCCCATCAATGAGCAGTTCTTC. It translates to CASSSEGGQGPINEQFF.

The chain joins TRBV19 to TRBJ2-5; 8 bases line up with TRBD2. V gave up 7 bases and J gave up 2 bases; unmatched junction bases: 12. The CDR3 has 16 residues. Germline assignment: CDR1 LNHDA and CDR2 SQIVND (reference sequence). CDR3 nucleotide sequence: TGTGCCAGTACGGGTAGTAGCGGGACAAATCAAGAGACCCAGTACTTC. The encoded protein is CASTGSSGTNQETQYF.

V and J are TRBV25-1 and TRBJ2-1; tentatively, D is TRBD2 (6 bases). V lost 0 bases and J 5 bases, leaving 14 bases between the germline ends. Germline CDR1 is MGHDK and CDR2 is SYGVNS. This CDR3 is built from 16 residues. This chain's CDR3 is CASSEYGGAGDNEQFF. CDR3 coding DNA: TGTGCCAGCAGTGAATATGGCGGGGCCGGGGACAATGAGCAGTTCTTC.

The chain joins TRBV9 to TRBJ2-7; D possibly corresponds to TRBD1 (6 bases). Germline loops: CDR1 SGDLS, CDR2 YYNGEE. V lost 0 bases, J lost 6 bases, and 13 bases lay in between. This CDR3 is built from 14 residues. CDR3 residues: CASSVGAGVGEQYF. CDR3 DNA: TGTGCCAGCAGCGTAGGGGCAGGGGTGGGCGAGCAGTACTTC.

DNA of the CDR3: TGTGCCAGCAGTGAAGAGGGGACAGGGCTAGGCTCCTACGAGCAGTACTTC. Protein sequence: CASSEEGTGLGSYEQYF. V usage is TRBV25-1 and J usage is TRBJ2-5; 9 bases fit TRBD1. With the DNA end fitting TRBJ2-7 better, the J assignment may be wrong. The CDR3 length is 17 residues. The germline V gene has CDR1 MGHDK and CDR2 SYGVNS.

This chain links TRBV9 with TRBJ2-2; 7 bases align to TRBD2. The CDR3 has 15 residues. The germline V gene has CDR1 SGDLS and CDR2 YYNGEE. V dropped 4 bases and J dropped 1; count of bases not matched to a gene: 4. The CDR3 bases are TGTGCCAGCAGCCTTACTAGCGTGAACACCGGGGAGCTGTTTTTT. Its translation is CASSLTSVNTGELFF.